Each of the 18 T cell receptor beta chains below was sequenced from the same sample in a study of blood T cells in healthy people across ages. Primers used in a second PCR of roughly 6 to 11 cycles were a sample-barcoded 5' primer and a J-beta primer mix. In TCRdb, the 5' RACE reads were re-called with MiXCR into one record per CDR3 protein. Seen here are hundreds of thousands of distinct CDR3 sequences, around 38% observed once, and the top ten hold about 32%. The specimen sequenced was blood. These receptors were obtained from an elderly man in good health.

The chain carries TRBV18 and TRBJ1-4; TRBD1 is a possible D gene (5 bases). This CDR3 has 18 residues. V was trimmed by 6 bases and J by 0 bases, leaving 20 bases between them. Germline loops: CDR1 KGHSH, CDR2 LQKENI. The CDR3: CASSQNHHGGTTNEKLFF. The CDR3 coding sequence is TGTGCCAGCTCCCAGAACCATCATGGGGGGACAACTAATGAAAAACTGTTTTTT.

CDR3 DNA sequence: TGTGCCAGCAGTTACTCGATAGTTTCAGGACTAAACACTGAAGCTTTCTTT. Translating it yields CASSYSIVSGLNTEAFF. The chain couples TRBV6-2 or TRBV6-3 to TRBJ1-1; no reliable D call. V was pared by 0 bases and J by 2 bases, with 16 bases between. Germline lookup yields CDR1 MNHEY and CDR2 SVGEGT. The CDR3 is 17 amino acids.

Only a few counts were recorded for this clonotype. The rearrangement joins TRBV4-2 to TRBJ2-3, with 11 bases lining up with TRBD2. CDR1 is LGHNA and CDR2 is YNFKEQ in the germline V gene. Unmatched junction bases numbered 14, after V lost 0 bases and J lost 6 bases. The CDR3 covers 19 residues. The CDR3 here is CASSQEGVRASGRKDTQYF. In DNA, the CDR3 is TGTGCCAGCAGCCAAGAGGGGGTTAGGGCTAGCGGGAGGAAGGATACGCAGTATTTT.

Here the CDR3 DNA reads TGTGCCAGCAGCTTTAATAGCGGAAACAATGAGCAGTTCTTC. It specifies CASSFNSGNNEQFF. This chain links TRBV7-9 with TRBJ2-1; D may be TRBD2 (6 bases). The V and J ends lost 3 bases and 5 bases respectively, with 11 bases between them. Germline values: CDR1 SEHNR, CDR2 FQNEAQ (reference sequence). CDR3 length: 14 amino acids.

This chain connects TRBV20-1 to TRBJ2-7; 14 bases fit TRBD2. The germline gives CDR1 DFQATT, CDR2 SNEGSKA (reference sequence). With 6 bases clipped from V and 3 bases from J, the junction kept 4 bases outside the gene matches. The CDR3 length is 14 residues. In DNA, the CDR3 is TGCAGTGCAGGGACTAGCGGGGGAGTCTACGAGCAGTACTTC. It is translated as CSAGTSGGVYEQYF.

Points on this clonotype: A much larger clone differs by one base, so this may be a read error. The chain recombines TRBV27 with TRBJ2-2; D perhaps matches TRBD2 (5 bases). Germline V CDR1 and CDR2: MNHEY, SMNVEV (reference sequence). Trimming took off 6 bases at V and 10 bases at J, with 12 bases between the two ends. There are 12 residues in the CDR3. The CDR3 coding sequence is TGTGCCAGCAGCCTAGAGGGAACGGAGCTGTTTTTT. Residues: CASSLEGTELFF.

This clonotype turned up a few times. V and J are TRBV24-1 and TRBJ1-1; D remains ambiguous. The ends were cut back, 3 bases at V and 1 base at J, with 2 bases in the middle. The CDR3 is 12 amino acids. Germline V CDR1 and CDR2: KGHDR, SFDVKD. This CDR3 is CATSDPNTEAFF. The CDR3 DNA is TGTGCCACCAGTGATCCGAACACTGAAGCTTTCTTT.

This clonotype has more than one count but fewer than ten. This sequence joins TRBV29-1 and TRBJ2-7; 13 bases align to TRBD2. The CDR3 contains 15 residues. The germline V gene has CDR1 SQVTM and CDR2 ANQGSEA. The ends lost 5 bases at V and 4 bases at J; junction bases unmatched: 8. CDR3 coding DNA: TGCAGCGTTTTTCGAACTAGCGGGGGGGGGTACGAGCAGTACTTC. Protein product: CSVFRTSGGGYEQYF.

Regarding this clonotype: A read error may be the cause here, since a much bigger clone is one base away. This chain connects TRBV10-1 to TRBJ2-3; TRBD1 is a possible D gene (5 bases). The CDR3 runs 13 residues. CDR1 and CDR2 (germline): WNHNN, SYGVQD (reference sequence). The chain's CDR3 is CASSEPRTGTQYF. The CDR3 DNA is TGCGCCAGCAGTGAGCCCCGCACAGGTACGCAGTATTTT.

This clonotype was observed a handful of times. For the CDR3, the DNA is TGTGCCAGCAGCCGAACAGGGGCGGGTAGCTACGAGCAGTACTTC. This encodes CASSRTGAGSYEQYF. The chain has TRBV12-3 or TRBV12-4 and TRBJ2-4; 7 bases agree with TRBD1. With the DNA end fitting TRBJ2-7 better, the J assignment may be wrong. CDR3 length equals 15 residues.

The V and J genes are TRBV7-9 and TRBJ2-7; D possibly corresponds to TRBD1 (5 bases). The V and J ends lost 5 bases and 6 bases respectively, with 17 bases between them. This CDR3 has 14 amino acids. The germline gives CDR1 SEHNR, CDR2 FQNEAQ (reference sequence). Written as DNA, the CDR3 is TGTGCCAGCAGCCAGCAGACAGACTTGGGCGAGCAGTACTTC. It specifies CASSQQTDLGEQYF. Variable domain in full (rest from reference TRBV7-9 and TRBJ2-7): DTGVSQNPRHKITKRGQNVTFRCDPISEHNRLYWYRQTLGQGPEFLTYFQNEAQLEKSRLLSDRFSAERPKGSFSTLEIQRTEQGDSAMYLCASSQQTDLGEQYFGPGTRLTVT.

The chain uses TRBV2 and TRBJ2-5, with TRBD2 matching over 11 bases. In germline, CDR1 is SNHLY, CDR2 FYNNEI. The V segment lost 4 bases and the J segment 11 bases; nucleotides outside the gene matches: 9. The CDR3 is 14 amino acids. The CDR3 bases are TGTGCCAGCAGTGTAACTAGCGGGAGTGCTGAGCAGTACTTC. This codes for CASSVTSGSAEQYF.

The rearrangement joins TRBV29-1 to TRBJ2-4; D is possibly TRBD2 (5 bases). With the DNA end fitting TRBJ2-7 better, the J assignment may be wrong. CDR1 is SQVTM and CDR2 is ANQGSEA in the germline V gene. The CDR3 is 17 amino acids. The CDR3: CSVPLGFSGLNTYEQYF. DNA of the CDR3: TGCAGCGTACCGCTGGGTTTTTCCGGACTTAACACCTACGAGCAGTACTTC.

V and J are TRBV5-1 and TRBJ2-6; possible D gene TRBD1, 5 bases. Germline V lookup: CDR1 SGHRS, CDR2 YFSETQ. The V and J ends lost 4 bases and 0 bases respectively, with 11 bases between them. CDR3 length equals 16 residues. CDR3 nucleotides: TGCGCCAGCAGCCCTGACAGTTCCTCTGGGGCCAACGTCCTGACTTTC. This encodes CASSPDSSSGANVLTF.

This clonotype was recorded at least ten times. The chain is built from TRBV27 and TRBJ2-3; TRBD2 is a possible D gene (5 bases). Trimming took off 8 bases at V and 14 bases at J, with 23 bases between the two ends. Germline V gene lookup returns CDR1 MNHEY and CDR2 SMNVEV (reference sequence). This CDR3 contains 13 residues. In nucleotides, the CDR3 is TGTGCCAGCGCCCGAGCGGAACTCTCCATTCCGTATTTT. This encodes CASARAELSIPYF.

The chain has TRBV20-1 and TRBJ2-3, with 9 nucleotides matching TRBD2. After removal of 7 bases from V and 4 bases from J, the junction contained 6 bases not matched to a gene. Per germline, CDR1 DFQATT and CDR2 SNEGSKA (reference sequence). This CDR3 is 13 amino acids long. The CDR3 loop reads CSGGGGAPDTQYF. CDR3 in DNA: TGCAGTGGCGGCGGGGGGGCCCCAGATACGCAGTATTTT.

With regard to this clonotype: This may come from a read error, since a much larger clone is one base off. V and J are TRBV4-1 and TRBJ1-3; D remains unclear. The CDR3 runs to 15 residues. Per germline, CDR1 MGHRA and CDR2 YSYEKL. CDR3 nucleotides: TGCGCCGGCAGCCATTTAAGTAGCGAAGGAAACACCATATATTTT. Translated: CAGSHLSSEGNTIYF.

The V call is TRBV29-1, the J call TRBJ2-3; D is perhaps TRBD1 (6 bases). V gave up 1 base and J gave up 2 bases, with 16 bases separating them. From germline, CDR1 is SQVTM and CDR2 ANQGSEA. The CDR3 has 16 amino acids. This CDR3 is CSVEVHRTVATDTQYF. For the CDR3, the DNA is TGCAGCGTTGAAGTCCATCGGACAGTCGCCACAGATACGCAGTATTTT.